These T cell receptor beta chains were read from a single sample in a study of blood T cell repertoires in COVID-19. Assay: immunoSEQ multiplex PCR; the TCRdb copy retains only in-frame clones and omits some. The sample lists some 220,000 clones; roughly 80% were seen once. The sequencing sample was made of peripheral blood. These receptors were obtained from an older woman who had recovered from COVID-19. CDR3s include the opening cysteine and the closing phenylalanine or tryptophan. Each record gives: J gene, D gene, V gene, clone size, CDR3 protein, CDR3 DNA. The D gene is left open where the match is weak. Clone size is shown for a subset of rows, as once, few, many or a class of expanded clone.

J gene: TRBJ1-2
D gene: .
V gene: TRBV19
clone size: few
CDR3 protein: CASRARRGVDGYGYTF
CDR3 DNA: TGTGCCAGTAGAGCCCGACGGGGGGTCGATGGCTATGGCTACACCTTC

J gene: TRBJ1-1
D gene: .
V gene: TRBV27
clone size: .
CDR3 protein: CASSFGPEGTEAFF
CDR3 DNA: TGTGCCAGCAGTTTCGGTCCCGAGGGCACTGAAGCTTTCTTT

J gene: TRBJ2-7
D gene: TRBD1
V gene: TRBV18
clone size: .
CDR3 protein: CASSPGQGFYEQYF
CDR3 DNA: TGTGCCAGCTCACCGGGACAGGGGTTCTACGAGCAGTACTTC

J gene: TRBJ2-7
D gene: .
V gene: TRBV19
clone size: .
CDR3 protein: CASSIGQETYEQYF
CDR3 DNA: TGTGCCAGTAGTATAGGACAGGAGACCTACGAGCAGTACTTC

J gene: TRBJ1-2
D gene: .
V gene: TRBV30
clone size: .
CDR3 protein: CAWSGGANYGYTF
CDR3 DNA: TGTGCCTGGAGTGGGGGAGCTAACTATGGCTACACCTTC

J gene: TRBJ2-5
D gene: TRBD1
V gene: TRBV12-5
clone size: .
CDR3 protein: CASGLVQGQGTQETQYF
CDR3 DNA: TGTGCTAGTGGTTTGGTACAGGGACAGGGGACGCAAGAGACCCAGTACTTC

J gene: TRBJ1-2
D gene: TRBD1
V gene: TRBV25-1
clone size: few
CDR3 protein: CASSWTGTIGYTF
CDR3 DNA: TGTGCCAGCAGCTGGACAGGGACCATTGGCTACACCTTC

J gene: TRBJ1-6
D gene: .
V gene: TRBV13
clone size: .
CDR3 protein: CASSLGSTARGPLHF
CDR3 DNA: TGTGCCAGCAGCTTAGGCAGTACTGCCCGAGGGCCCCTCCACTTT

J gene: TRBJ2-3
D gene: TRBD1
V gene: TRBV29-1
clone size: .
CDR3 protein: CSVLGQGTDTQYF
CDR3 DNA: TGCAGCGTCCTTGGACAGGGAACAGATACGCAGTATTTT

J gene: TRBJ1-4
D gene: .
V gene: TRBV5-5
clone size: .
CDR3 protein: CASSVTGEGREKLFF
CDR3 DNA: TGTGCCAGCAGCGTAACGGGTGAGGGCCGTGAAAAACTGTTTTTT

J gene: TRBJ2-7
D gene: .
V gene: TRBV6-5
clone size: .
CDR3 protein: CASSPRLPTYEQYF
CDR3 DNA: TGTGCCAGCAGTCCCAGGCTACCGACCTACGAGCAGTACTTC

J gene: TRBJ2-3
D gene: TRBD2
V gene: TRBV5-1
clone size: .
CDR3 protein: CASSTGLAGGPGDTQYF
CDR3 DNA: TGCGCCAGCAGCACGGGACTAGCGGGGGGGCCCGGAGATACGCAGTATTTT

J gene: TRBJ2-5
D gene: TRBD2
V gene: TRBV7-9
clone size: .
CDR3 protein: CASSSSSGGARETQYF
CDR3 DNA: TGTGCCAGCAGCTCATCTAGCGGGGGGGCAAGAGAGACCCAGTACTTC

J gene: TRBJ2-5
D gene: TRBD1
V gene: TRBV4-1
clone size: .
CDR3 protein: CASSQVGVGQHQETQYF
CDR3 DNA: TGCGCCAGCAGCCAAGTCGGGGTGGGACAGCATCAAGAGACCCAGTACTTC

J gene: TRBJ1-5
D gene: TRBD1
V gene: TRBV6-5
clone size: .
CDR3 protein: CASRLTGYNQPQHF
CDR3 DNA: TGTGCCAGCAGACTGACAGGGTACAATCAGCCCCAGCATTTT

J gene: TRBJ2-2
D gene: .
V gene: TRBV6-2/TRBV6-3
clone size: few
CDR3 protein: CASSLLGTGELFF
CDR3 DNA: TGTGCCAGCAGTTTGCTAGGCACCGGGGAGCTGTTTTTT

J gene: TRBJ1-6
D gene: .
V gene: TRBV7-9
clone size: many
CDR3 protein: CASSLTGFAPLHF
CDR3 DNA: TGTGCCAGCAGCTTGACAGGTTTTGCACCCCTCCACTTT

J gene: TRBJ1-2
D gene: TRBD1
V gene: TRBV18
clone size: .
CDR3 protein: CASSPGQGASGYGYTF
CDR3 DNA: TGTGCCAGCTCACCGGGACAGGGGGCGTCGGGATATGGCTACACCTTC

J gene: TRBJ1-1
D gene: .
V gene: TRBV2
clone size: .
CDR3 protein: CASSNTGNTEAFF
CDR3 DNA: TGTGCCAGCAGTAACACAGGGAACACTGAAGCTTTCTTT

J gene: TRBJ2-7
D gene: .
V gene: TRBV9
clone size: .
CDR3 protein: CASSVDGAVFEQYF
CDR3 DNA: TGTGCCAGCAGCGTAGATGGGGCGGTATTCGAGCAGTACTTC

J gene: TRBJ2-3
D gene: .
V gene: TRBV25-1
clone size: once
CDR3 protein: CASSESVDTQYF
CDR3 DNA: TGTGCCAGCAGTGAATCCGTAGATACGCAGTATTTT

J gene: TRBJ2-3
D gene: TRBD1
V gene: TRBV11-2
clone size: .
CDR3 protein: CASSLVGQGIDTQYF
CDR3 DNA: TGTGCCAGCAGCTTAGTCGGACAGGGAATAGATACGCAGTATTTT

J gene: TRBJ1-6
D gene: TRBD1
V gene: TRBV18
clone size: few
CDR3 protein: CASSVQGYNSPLHF
CDR3 DNA: TGTGCCAGCTCAGTACAGGGGTATAATTCACCCCTCCACTTT

J gene: TRBJ2-1
D gene: .
V gene: TRBV23-1
clone size: once
CDR3 protein: CASTPLIGGKFF
CDR3 DNA: TGCGCCAGCACCCCCCTTATTGGGGGGAAGTTCTTC

J gene: TRBJ2-5
D gene: .
V gene: TRBV5-6
clone size: .
CDR3 protein: CASSLDPAGAETQYF
CDR3 DNA: TGTGCCAGCAGCTTGGATCCTGCAGGGGCAGAGACCCAGTACTTC

J gene: TRBJ2-1
D gene: .
V gene: TRBV9
clone size: .
CDR3 protein: CASSVGAGANEQFF
CDR3 DNA: TGTGCCAGCAGCGTAGGTGCGGGGGCCAATGAGCAGTTCTTC

J gene: TRBJ2-7
D gene: .
V gene: TRBV3-1/TRBV3-2
clone size: .
CDR3 protein: CASSQILQGYEQYF
CDR3 DNA: TGTGCCAGCAGCCAAATCCTACAGGGCTACGAGCAGTACTTC

J gene: TRBJ1-1
D gene: .
V gene: TRBV7-3
clone size: .
CDR3 protein: CASSLSRGNIEAFF
CDR3 DNA: TGTGCCAGCAGCTTGAGTCGAGGGAACATTGAAGCTTTCTTT

J gene: TRBJ1-4
D gene: .
V gene: TRBV2
clone size: .
CDR3 protein: CASSSTGTNEKLFF
CDR3 DNA: TGTGCCAGCAGTTCAACAGGGACTAATGAAAAACTGTTTTTT

J gene: TRBJ2-2
D gene: TRBD2
V gene: TRBV7-3
clone size: .
CDR3 protein: CASSFSSGGPNTGELFF
CDR3 DNA: TGTGCCAGCAGCTTTTCTAGCGGGGGGCCGAACACCGGGGAGCTGTTTTTT

J gene: TRBJ1-6
D gene: .
V gene: TRBV4-1
clone size: .
CDR3 protein: CATRQFEAGPLHF
CDR3 DNA: TGCGCCACCAGGCAATTCGAAGCTGGACCCCTCCACTTT

J gene: TRBJ2-1
D gene: .
V gene: TRBV5-5
clone size: .
CDR3 protein: CASSAVYNEQFF
CDR3 DNA: TGTGCCAGCAGCGCGGTGTACAATGAGCAGTTCTTC

J gene: TRBJ1-6
D gene: .
V gene: TRBV10-3
clone size: once
CDR3 protein: CAISGGRGDKPLHF
CDR3 DNA: TGTGCCATCAGTGGGGGACGGGGGGATAAACCCCTCCACTTT

J gene: TRBJ1-6
D gene: TRBD1
V gene: TRBV6-5
clone size: .
CDR3 protein: CASRGQGEVPLHF
CDR3 DNA: TGTGCCAGCAGGGGACAGGGGGAGGTACCCCTCCACTTT

J gene: TRBJ2-1
D gene: TRBD2
V gene: TRBV11-2
clone size: .
CDR3 protein: CASSLRLAGGVEQFF
CDR3 DNA: TGTGCCAGCAGCTTAAGACTAGCGGGGGGGGTTGAGCAGTTCTTC

J gene: TRBJ1-2
D gene: TRBD1
V gene: TRBV7-9
clone size: .
CDR3 protein: CASSFPLQGAYGYTF
CDR3 DNA: TGTGCCAGCAGCTTCCCCCTCCAGGGGGCCTATGGCTACACCTTC

J gene: TRBJ2-2
D gene: .
V gene: TRBV5-1
clone size: once
CDR3 protein: CASSRRGQANTGELFF
CDR3 DNA: TGCGCCAGCAGCCGGAGAGGACAAGCGAACACCGGGGAGCTGTTTTTT

J gene: TRBJ1-1
D gene: TRBD1
V gene: TRBV3-1/TRBV3-2
clone size: .
CDR3 protein: CASSQGHQGATEAFF
CDR3 DNA: TGTGCCAGCAGCCAAGGTCACCAGGGGGCTACTGAAGCTTTCTTT

J gene: TRBJ2-7
D gene: .
V gene: TRBV2
clone size: .
CDR3 protein: CASFRDSNYEQYF
CDR3 DNA: TGTGCCAGCTTTAGGGACTCTAACTACGAGCAGTACTTC

J gene: TRBJ1-2
D gene: .
V gene: TRBV13
clone size: .
CDR3 protein: CASSLDQGVGYTF
CDR3 DNA: TGTGCCAGCAGCTTAGATCAGGGCGTGGGCTACACCTTC

J gene: TRBJ2-4
D gene: TRBD2
V gene: TRBV18
clone size: once
CDR3 protein: CASSASGGGNIQYF
CDR3 DNA: TGTGCCAGCTCGGCGAGCGGGGGGGGAAACATTCAGTACTTC

J gene: TRBJ1-1
D gene: .
V gene: TRBV15
clone size: .
CDR3 protein: CATSRGGVNTEAFF
CDR3 DNA: TGTGCCACCAGCAGGGGGGGGGTGAACACTGAAGCTTTCTTT